The entry below gives a single T cell receptor (beta chain) sequence along with its context. Both 60 Vbeta primers and 13 Jbeta primers went into the PCR. TCRdb's table, derived via immunoSEQ multiplex PCR, lists solely in-frame clones and lacks some. The sample holds 80,000 to 95,000 clones, almost 85% seen once. The CDR3 covers 16 residues. V dropped 3 bases and J dropped 1; count of bases not matched to a gene: 9. Germline V gives CDR1 SGHRS, CDR2 YFSETQ. These data belong to a study of cytomegalovirus exposure and HLA in healthy donors. The J gene is TRBJ2-5, the V gene TRBV5-1; 7 bases are shared with TRBD2. The sample comprised PBMCs. The TCR sequence derives from a woman in her late teens or twenties in good health and CMV-seropositive. DNA for the CDR3: TGCGCCAGCAGCTGGCGGGGGAGTTTGAGCCAAGAGACCCAGTACTTC. Its protein product is CASSWRGSLSQETQYF.